This TCR beta chain comes out of a study of blood T cell repertoires in COVID-19. Study as a whole: Spain, Italy and the United States supplied samples that represented acute and convalescent COVID-19. Sample material is recorded as cDNA or gDNA derived from T cells, B-cell-depleted T cells, or PBMCs.

The CDR3 spans 13 residues. The germline CDR1 and CDR2 sequences are SGHTA and FQGTGA. The V gene lost 0 bases and the J gene lost 3 bases, with 3 bases spanning the gap. This clone was observed a few times. In the authors' workflow: Reference gene primers were amplified, and this amplification served to estimate nucleated cell counts. Clones were sequenced by immunoSEQ multiplex PCR, and TCRdb holds only the in-frame ones, with some missing. The D gene and trimming were derived from the DNA, and the V and J assignments and clone size from that table. This table holds 140,000 or so clones, roughly 89% found once. Enrolled during active infection, Seattle patients were then followed longitudinally.

The sequencing sample was made of peripheral blood. The source of this sequence is a young man with COVID-19, enrolled during active disease. The V and J genes are TRBV7-3 and TRBJ1-3; no definite D call. This CDR3 is CASSLTSGNTIYF. The CDR3 DNA reads TGTGCCAGCAGCTTAACGAGTGGAAACACCATATATTTT. The full variable domain, with the rest looked up from reference TRBV7-3 and TRBJ1-3, is GAGVSQTPSNKVTEKGKYVELRCDPISGHTALYWYRQSLGQGPEFLIYFQGTGAADDSGLPNDRFFAVRPEGSVSTLKIQRTERGDSAVYLCASSLTSGNTIYFGEGSWLTVV.